Following are 17 T cell receptor beta chains from one sample sequenced in a study of control samples from healthy donors and cancer patients. This table comes from immunoSEQ multiplex PCR, and its TCRdb copy is limited to in-frame clones, with some not included. The table records some 120,000 clones, more than 75% of them present only once. The sequenced material came from blood. Every receptor here comes from a man between 60 and 75 years old in good health.

This clone was seen a single time. This chain joins TRBV2 and TRBJ1-6; 7 nucleotides align to TRBD1. The trim removed 5 bases at V and 0 bases at J, leaving 13 bases unmatched. The CDR3 runs 19 residues. Germline V gives CDR1 SNHLY, CDR2 FYNNEI. CDR3 in DNA: TGTGCCAGCAGTCGGTCCGGGACAGACATGAGCTCCTATAATTCACCCCTCCACTTT. This translates into CASSRSGTDMSSYNSPLHF.

The genes are TRBV6-5 and TRBJ1-6, with TRBD1 as a possible D gene (6 bases). The CDR3 has 11 amino acids. Germline loops: CDR1 MNHEY, CDR2 SVGAGI. The CDR3 DNA follows: TGTGCTATAAGGGGGAATTCACCCCTCCACTTT. Encoded protein: CAIRGNSPLHF.

This clone showed up just a few times. The rearrangement joins TRBV9 to TRBJ2-7; D unclear. Deletions cut 0 bases from V and 2 bases from J, with 12 bases between. The CDR3 has 15 amino acids. CDR1 is SGDLS and CDR2 is YYNGEE in the germline V gene. CDR3 amino acids: CASSVDYGSAYEQYF. The CDR3 DNA reads as TGTGCCAGCAGCGTAGACTATGGATCAGCCTACGAGCAGTACTTC. The complete variable domain, with remaining parts taken from reference TRBV9 and TRBJ2-7, reads DSGVTQTPKHLITATGQRVTLRCSPRSGDLSVYWYQQSLDQGLQFLIQYYNGEERAKGNILERFSAQQFPDLHSELNLSSLELGDSALYFCASSVDYGSAYEQYFGPGTRLTVT.

This sequence joins TRBV28 and TRBJ1-1, with D unclear. The V end lost 6 bases, the J end lost 4 bases, and 6 bases lay between the germline ends. Germline CDR1 reads MDHEN; CDR2 reads SYDVKM. This CDR3 is built from 11 residues. CDR3 in DNA: TGTGCCAGCAGGGGAGTCACTGAAGCTTTCTTT. Its protein is CASRGVTEAFF.

This chain joins TRBV19 and TRBJ1-1; D gene ambiguous. Deletions cut 5 bases from V and 1 base from J, with 8 bases between. This CDR3 comprises 13 residues. In germline, CDR1 is LNHDA, CDR2 SQIVND (reference sequence). This chain's CDR3 is CASSVNTNTEAFF. CDR3 nucleotides: TGTGCCAGTAGTGTTAACACGAACACTGAAGCTTTCTTT.

This clone was counted between two and nine times. The gene calls are TRBV5-1 and TRBJ2-3; 8 nucleotides line up with TRBD2. From germline, CDR1 is SGHRS and CDR2 YFSETQ. The CDR3 is made up of 17 amino acids. The trim removed 4 bases at V and 0 bases at J, leaving 10 bases unmatched. The CDR3 here is CASSRTITSGSTDTQYF. Written as DNA, the CDR3 is TGCGCCAGCAGCAGAACCATTACTAGCGGAAGCACAGATACGCAGTATTTT.

V is TRBV6-5 and J is TRBJ1-6; 7 nucleotides agree with TRBD1. Looked up from germline, CDR1 is MNHEY and CDR2 is SVGAGI. V dropped 6 bases and J dropped 10; count of bases not matched to a gene: 9. The CDR3 length is 14 residues. The chain's CDR3 is CASSPGQYFSPLHF. The DNA of the CDR3 is TGTGCCAGCAGCCCGGGACAGTACTTCTCACCCCTCCACTTT.

CDR3 sequence: CASSGGLSVDEQFF. DNA of the CDR3: TGTGCCAGCTCCGGCGGGTTATCTGTCGATGAGCAGTTCTTC. J is TRBJ2-1 and V is TRBV18, with D tentatively TRBD2 (5 bases). Per germline, CDR1 KGHSH and CDR2 LQKENI. Trimming pared 6 bases from V and 8 bases from J, leaving 17 bases between. The CDR3 has 14 amino acids.

The genes are TRBV6-5 and TRBJ1-2; TRBD1 matches 9 bases. The CDR3 has 14 amino acids. The ends lost 2 bases at V and 8 bases at J; junction bases unmatched: 6. From germline, CDR1 is MNHEY and CDR2 SVGAGI. The DNA for the CDR3 is TGTGCCAGCAGTTACGCCGGGACAGGGTCCGGCTACACCTTC. Encoded protein: CASSYAGTGSGYTF.

The chain uses TRBV7-2 and TRBJ2-7; tentative D call: TRBD1 (6 bases). The germline V gene encodes CDR1 SGHTA and CDR2 FQGNSA. V was shortened by 2 bases and J by 2 bases, with 10 bases between the two germline ends. This CDR3 contains 14 residues. The CDR3 sequence is CASSLTTGAYEQYF. The CDR3 DNA reads as TGTGCCAGCAGCTTAACGACAGGAGCCTACGAGCAGTACTTC. The whole variable domain, filled in from reference TRBV7-2 and TRBJ2-7, reads GAGVSQSPSNKVTEKGKDVELRCDPISGHTALYWYRQSLGQGLEFLIYFQGNSAPDKSGLPSDRFSAERTGGSVSTLTIQRTQQEDSAVYLCASSLTTGAYEQYFGPGTRLTVT.

CDR3 amino acids: CASSDTAGQGKLWHGYTF. In DNA form, the CDR3 reads TGTGCCAGCAGTGACACGGCGGGACAGGGAAAGCTATGGCATGGCTACACCTTC. The chain links TRBV6-1 to TRBJ1-2; 9 positions match TRBD1. CDR1 and CDR2 from the germline V gene are MNHNS and SASEGT. This CDR3 contains 18 residues. V lost 3 bases and J lost 6; bases outside the gene matches: 17.

CDR3 DNA sequence: TGTGCCAGCAGCCAAGATAACACAGGGGCTCGATACATTCAGTACTTC. This gives the protein CASSQDNTGARYIQYF. This chain joins TRBV4-2 and TRBJ2-4, with TRBD1 matching over 7 bases. This CDR3 is built from 16 residues. Germline V CDR1 and CDR2: LGHNA, YNFKEQ. J lost 8 bases, V lost 0 bases, and 10 bases had no gene match.

The chain joins TRBV6-2 or TRBV6-3 to TRBJ1-5; D possibly corresponds to TRBD1 (5 bases). CDR3 length equals 13 residues. Trimming pared 4 bases from V and 4 bases from J, leaving 8 bases between. CDR1 and CDR2 from the germline V gene are MNHEY and SVGEGT. The CDR3 loop reads CASSWTLNQPQHF. Written as DNA, the CDR3 is TGTGCCAGCAGTTGGACACTAAATCAGCCCCAGCATTTT.

The chain carries TRBV28 and TRBJ1-3; no definite D call. The V and J ends lost 4 bases and 4 bases respectively, with 11 bases between them. Germline V gene sequence: CDR1 MDHEN, CDR2 SYDVKM. The CDR3 is 14 amino acids. CDR3 in amino acids: CASSWAQAGNTIYF. Here the CDR3 DNA reads TGTGCCAGCAGTTGGGCGCAGGCCGGAAACACCATATATTTT.

The V and J genes are TRBV10-2 and TRBJ2-7, with D perhaps matching TRBD2 (5 bases). CDR1 and CDR2 (germline): WSHSY, SAAADI. The CDR3 runs 14 residues. V lost 8 bases and J lost 1, with 15 bases in between. CDR3 sequence reads: CASAVSRRSYEQYF. Written as DNA, the CDR3 is TGCGCCAGCGCCGTTTCAAGGAGGTCCTACGAGCAGTACTTC.

This chain uses TRBV7-2 with TRBJ2-5; the D is unclear. The CDR3 sequence is 14 residues long. CDR1 SGHTA and CDR2 FQGNSA come from the germline V gene. Trimming stripped 1 base from V and 5 bases from J, with 11 bases between. The CDR3 nucleotides are TGTGCCAGCAGCTTAGGTGGGTCCGGGGAGACCCAGTACTTC. Its translation: CASSLGGSGETQYF.

The V and J genes are TRBV18 and TRBJ2-2; no clear D. The CDR3 length is 15 residues. Trimming took 2 bases from V and 4 from J, leaving 11 bases between them. Germline assignment: CDR1 KGHSH and CDR2 LQKENI. The CDR3 protein is CASSPFGLATGELFF. CDR3 coding DNA: TGTGCCAGCTCACCATTCGGGTTGGCCACCGGGGAGCTGTTTTTT.